This TCR beta chain was sequenced in a study of T cell responses to AZD1222 COVID-19 vaccine. This clone was observed once. As yet, its antigen is unknown. This table comes from immunoSEQ multiplex PCR, and its TCRdb copy is limited to in-frame clones, with some not included. Seen here are about 160,000 clones, roughly 90% observed once, and the top ten hold more than 5.5%. Study-wide results and limits: White British donors predominated, females outnumbered males, and clonal diversity was possibly underestimated.

The sequence was collected from an adult in good health. The sequences come from peripheral blood, collected on day 0 of AZD1222 vaccination.

The CDR3 DNA is TGTGCCAGCAGCTTGGAGGGAGGGCCTGAGGAGACCCAGTACTTC. As protein: CASSLEGGPEETQYF. The chain links TRBV5-4 to TRBJ2-5; 7 positions match TRBD2. The CDR3 spans 15 residues. Trimming cost V 0 bases and J 5 bases; bases outside gene matches: 7. Germline V lookup: CDR1 SGHNT, CDR2 YYREEE (reference sequence).